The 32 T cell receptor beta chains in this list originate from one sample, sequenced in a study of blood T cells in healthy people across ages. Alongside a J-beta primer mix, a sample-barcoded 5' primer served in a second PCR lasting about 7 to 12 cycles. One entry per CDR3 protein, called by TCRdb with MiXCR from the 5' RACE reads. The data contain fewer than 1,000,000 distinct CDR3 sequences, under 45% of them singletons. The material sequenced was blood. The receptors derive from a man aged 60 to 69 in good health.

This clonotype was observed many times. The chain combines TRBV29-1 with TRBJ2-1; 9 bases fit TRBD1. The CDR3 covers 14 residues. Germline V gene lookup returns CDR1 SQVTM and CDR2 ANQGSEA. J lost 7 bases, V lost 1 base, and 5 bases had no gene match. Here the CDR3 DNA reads TGCAGCGTTGAAGGGGACAGGGATGCGAATGAGCAGTTCTTC. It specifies CSVEGDRDANEQFF.

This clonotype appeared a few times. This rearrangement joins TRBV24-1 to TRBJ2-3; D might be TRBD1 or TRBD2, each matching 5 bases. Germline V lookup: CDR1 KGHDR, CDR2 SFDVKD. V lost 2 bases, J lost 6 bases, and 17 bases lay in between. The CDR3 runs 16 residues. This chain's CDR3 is CATSDSHETWGDTQYF. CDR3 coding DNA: TGTGCCACCAGTGATTCTCACGAGACCTGGGGGGATACGCAGTATTTT.

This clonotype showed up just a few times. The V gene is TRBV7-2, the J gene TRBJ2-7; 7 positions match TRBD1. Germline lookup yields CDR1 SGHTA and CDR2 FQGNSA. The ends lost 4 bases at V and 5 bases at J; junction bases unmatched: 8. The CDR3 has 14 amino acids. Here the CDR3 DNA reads TGTGCCAGCAGCTCACAGGGGTTAACCCACGAGCAGTACTTC. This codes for CASSSQGLTHEQYF. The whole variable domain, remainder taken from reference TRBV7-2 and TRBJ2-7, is GAGVSQSPSNKVTEKGKDVELRCDPISGHTALYWYRQSLGQGLEFLIYFQGNSAPDKSGLPSDRFSAERTGGSVSTLTIQRTQQEDSAVYLCASSSQGLTHEQYFGPGTRLTVT.

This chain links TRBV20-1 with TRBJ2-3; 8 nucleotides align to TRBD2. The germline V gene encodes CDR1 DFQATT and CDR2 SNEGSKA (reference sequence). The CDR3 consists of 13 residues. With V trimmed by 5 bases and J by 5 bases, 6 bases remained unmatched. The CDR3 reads CSALRGARDTQYF. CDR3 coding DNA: TGCAGTGCTTTGCGGGGGGCGAGAGATACGCAGTATTTT.

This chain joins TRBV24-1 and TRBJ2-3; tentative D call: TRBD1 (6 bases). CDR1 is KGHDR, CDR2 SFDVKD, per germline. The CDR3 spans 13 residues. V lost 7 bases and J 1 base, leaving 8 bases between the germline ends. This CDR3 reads CATSRQGTDTQYF. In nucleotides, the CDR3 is TGTGCCACCAGCAGACAGGGCACAGATACGCAGTATTTT.

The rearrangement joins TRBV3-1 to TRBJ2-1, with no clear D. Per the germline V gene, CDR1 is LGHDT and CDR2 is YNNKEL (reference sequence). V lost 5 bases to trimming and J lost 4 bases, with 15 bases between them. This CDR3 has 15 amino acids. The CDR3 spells CASSSPARDYNEQFF. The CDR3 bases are TGTGCCAGCAGCTCACCCGCTAGGGATTACAATGAGCAGTTCTTC.

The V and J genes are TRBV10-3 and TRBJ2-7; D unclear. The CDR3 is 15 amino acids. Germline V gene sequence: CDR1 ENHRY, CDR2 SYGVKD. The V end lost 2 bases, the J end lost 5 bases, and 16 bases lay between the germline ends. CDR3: CAISERVDGQDEQYF. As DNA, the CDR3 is TGTGCCATCAGTGAGAGAGTGGACGGGCAAGACGAGCAGTACTTC.

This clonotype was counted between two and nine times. CDR3 in amino acids: CASSLEWTGHYGYTF. Written as DNA, the CDR3 is TGTGCCAGCAGCTTAGAGTGGACAGGGCACTATGGCTACACCTTC. This sequence joins TRBV7-2 and TRBJ1-2; 8 bases align to TRBD1. After removal of 1 base from V and 3 bases from J, the junction contained 4 bases not matched to a gene. Germline CDR1 reads SGHTA; CDR2 reads FQGNSA. The CDR3 sequence is 15 residues long.

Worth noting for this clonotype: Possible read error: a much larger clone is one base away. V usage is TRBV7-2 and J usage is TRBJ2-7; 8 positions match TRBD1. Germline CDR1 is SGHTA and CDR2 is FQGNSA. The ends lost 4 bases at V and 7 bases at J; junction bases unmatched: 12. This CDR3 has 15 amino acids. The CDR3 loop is CASSSRTGSYNEQYF. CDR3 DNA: TGTGCCAGCAGCTCAAGGACAGGGTCATACAATGAGCAGTACTTC.

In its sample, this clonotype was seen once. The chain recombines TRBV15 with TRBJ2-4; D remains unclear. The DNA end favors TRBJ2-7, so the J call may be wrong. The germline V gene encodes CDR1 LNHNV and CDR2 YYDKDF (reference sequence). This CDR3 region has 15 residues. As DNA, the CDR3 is TGTGCCACCAGCAGAGACCGGGCTTTGGGCTCCGAGCAGTACTTC. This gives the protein CATSRDRALGSEQYF.

CDR3 sequence (DNA): TGTGCCACCAGTGATTCCCGGGTAACAGATACGCAGTATTTT. Amino acid sequence: CATSDSRVTDTQYF. This chain connects TRBV24-1 to TRBJ2-3, with D unresolved. Germline values: CDR1 KGHDR, CDR2 SFDVKD. The CDR3 contains 14 residues. V was shortened by 2 bases and J by 3 bases, with 8 bases between the two germline ends.

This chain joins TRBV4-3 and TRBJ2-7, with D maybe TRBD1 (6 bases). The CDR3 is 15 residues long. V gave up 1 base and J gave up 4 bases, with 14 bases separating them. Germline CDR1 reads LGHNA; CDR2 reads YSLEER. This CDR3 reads CASSQARQELYEQYF. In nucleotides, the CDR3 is TGCGCCAGCAGCCAAGCCAGACAGGAGTTGTACGAGCAGTACTTC.

The chain's CDR3 is CAISESGFHTDTQYF. The CDR3 DNA follows: TGTGCCATCAGTGAGTCCGGGTTCCATACAGATACGCAGTATTTT. This chain uses TRBV10-3 with TRBJ2-3; D is ambiguous. The CDR3 has 15 amino acids. Germline CDR1 is ENHRY and CDR2 is SYGVKD. V shed 0 bases and J shed 3 bases, with 10 bases lying between them.

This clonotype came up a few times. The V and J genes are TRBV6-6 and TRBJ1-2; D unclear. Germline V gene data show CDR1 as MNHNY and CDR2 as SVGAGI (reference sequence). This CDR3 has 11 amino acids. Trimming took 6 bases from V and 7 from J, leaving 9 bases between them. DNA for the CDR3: TGTGCCAGCAGCTCCGAGGGTGGCTACACCTTC. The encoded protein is CASSSEGGYTF.

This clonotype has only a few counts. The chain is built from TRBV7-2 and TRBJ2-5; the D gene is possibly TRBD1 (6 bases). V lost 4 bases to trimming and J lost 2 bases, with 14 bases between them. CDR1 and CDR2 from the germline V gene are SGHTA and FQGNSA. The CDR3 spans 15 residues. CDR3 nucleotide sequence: TGTGCCAGCAGCTCCGATCGGGACACTCAAGAGACCCAGTACTTC. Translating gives CASSSDRDTQETQYF. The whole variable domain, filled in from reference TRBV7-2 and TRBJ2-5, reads GAGVSQSPSNKVTEKGKDVELRCDPISGHTALYWYRQSLGQGLEFLIYFQGNSAPDKSGLPSDRFSAERTGGSVSTLTIQRTQQEDSAVYLCASSSDRDTQETQYFGPGTRLLVL.

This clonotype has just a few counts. The CDR3 nucleotides read TGTGCCATCAGATCGGATACAAGGTCCTCCTACGAGCAGTACTTC. The encoded protein is CAIRSDTRSSYEQYF. This chain links TRBV10-3 with TRBJ2-7; D not resolved. The V end was cut by 6 bases, the J end by 0 bases, with 15 bases between. CDR1 ENHRY and CDR2 SYGVKD come from the germline V gene. The CDR3 loop spans 15 amino acids.

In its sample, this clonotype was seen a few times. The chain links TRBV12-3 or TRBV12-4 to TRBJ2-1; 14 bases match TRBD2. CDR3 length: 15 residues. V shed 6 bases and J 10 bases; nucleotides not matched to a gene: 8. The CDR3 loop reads CASSKGGTSGGEQFF. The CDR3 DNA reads TGTGCCAGCAGCAAGGGCGGGACTAGCGGGGGAGAGCAGTTCTTC.

CDR3 DNA: TGTGCCAGCAGTGAAGGCCCCGGGAGCGGAAGCTACAATGAGCAGTACTTC. This codes for CASSEGPGSGSYNEQYF. The chain uses TRBV2 and TRBJ2-7, with a weak D call TRBD2 (6 bases). V lost 1 base and J lost 7, with 23 bases in between. CDR1 SNHLY and CDR2 FYNNEI come from the germline V gene. CDR3 length: 17 residues.

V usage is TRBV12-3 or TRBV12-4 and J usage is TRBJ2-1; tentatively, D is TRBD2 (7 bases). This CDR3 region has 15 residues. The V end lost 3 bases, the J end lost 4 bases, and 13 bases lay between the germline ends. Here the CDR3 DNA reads TGTGCCAGCAGTTTGGGCGGGGGACAATACAATGAGCAGTTCTTC. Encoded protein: CASSLGGGQYNEQFF.

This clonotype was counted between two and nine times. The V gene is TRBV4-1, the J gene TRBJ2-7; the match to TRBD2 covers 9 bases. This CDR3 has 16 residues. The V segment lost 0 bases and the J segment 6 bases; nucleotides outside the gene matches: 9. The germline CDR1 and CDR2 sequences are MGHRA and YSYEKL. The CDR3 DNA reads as TGCGCCAGCAGCCAAGATCTGGGCGGGGGGGCCCCCGAGCAGTACTTC. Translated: CASSQDLGGGAPEQYF.

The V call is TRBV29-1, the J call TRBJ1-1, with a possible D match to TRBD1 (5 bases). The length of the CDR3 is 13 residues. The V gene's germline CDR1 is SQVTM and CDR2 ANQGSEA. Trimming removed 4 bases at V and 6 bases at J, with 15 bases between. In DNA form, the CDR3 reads TGCAGCGTTGCTTGGCAGGGTAACGCTGAAGCTTTCTTT. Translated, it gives CSVAWQGNAEAFF.

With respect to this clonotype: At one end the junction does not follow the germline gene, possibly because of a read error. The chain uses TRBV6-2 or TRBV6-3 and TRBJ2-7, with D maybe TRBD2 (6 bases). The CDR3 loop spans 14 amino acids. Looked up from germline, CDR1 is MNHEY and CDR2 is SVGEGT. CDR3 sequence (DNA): TGTACCAGCAGACCCGGGGGAACTAAATACGAGCAGTACTTC. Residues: CTSRPGGTKYEQYF.

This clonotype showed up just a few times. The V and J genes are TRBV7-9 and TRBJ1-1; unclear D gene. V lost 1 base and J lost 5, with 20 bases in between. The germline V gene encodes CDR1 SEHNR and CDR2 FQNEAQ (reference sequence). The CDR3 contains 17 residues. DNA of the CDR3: TGTGCCAGCAGCTTAGACCCCTTCGCGGGCGGCGGGACTGAAGCTTTCTTT. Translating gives CASSLDPFAGGGTEAFF.

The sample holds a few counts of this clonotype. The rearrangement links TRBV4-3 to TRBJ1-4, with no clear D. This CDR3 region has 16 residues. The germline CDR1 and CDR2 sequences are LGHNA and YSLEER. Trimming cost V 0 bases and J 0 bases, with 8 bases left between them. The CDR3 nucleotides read TGCGCCAGCAGCCAAGATGCAGCAACAACTAATGAAAAACTGTTTTTT. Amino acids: CASSQDAATTNEKLFF.

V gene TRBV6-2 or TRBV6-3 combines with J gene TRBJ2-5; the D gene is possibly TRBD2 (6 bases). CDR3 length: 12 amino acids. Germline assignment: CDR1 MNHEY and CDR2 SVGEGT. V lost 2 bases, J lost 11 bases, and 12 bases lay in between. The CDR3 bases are TGTGCCAGCAGTTACGGGGGGAGGACGCAGTACTTC. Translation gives CASSYGGRTQYF.

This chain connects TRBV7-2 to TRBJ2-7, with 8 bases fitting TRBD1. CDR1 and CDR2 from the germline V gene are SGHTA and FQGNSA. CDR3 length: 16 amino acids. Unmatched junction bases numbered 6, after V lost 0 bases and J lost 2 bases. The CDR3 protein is CASSLARQGAAYEQYF. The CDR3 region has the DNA TGTGCCAGCAGCTTAGCGCGGCAGGGGGCCGCCTACGAGCAGTACTTC.

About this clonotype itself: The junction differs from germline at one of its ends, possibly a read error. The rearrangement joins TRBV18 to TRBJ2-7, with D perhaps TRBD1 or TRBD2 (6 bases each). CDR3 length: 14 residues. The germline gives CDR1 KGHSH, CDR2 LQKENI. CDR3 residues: CSSSPERGRYEQYF. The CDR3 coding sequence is TGTTCCAGCTCACCAGAAAGGGGGAGGTACGAGCAGTACTTC. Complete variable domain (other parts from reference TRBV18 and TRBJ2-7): NAGVMQNPRHLVRRRGQEARLRCSPMKGHSHVYWYRQLPEEGLKFMVYLQKENIIDESGMPKERFSAEFPKEGPSILRIQQVVRGDSAAYFCSSSPERGRYEQYFGPGTRLTVT.

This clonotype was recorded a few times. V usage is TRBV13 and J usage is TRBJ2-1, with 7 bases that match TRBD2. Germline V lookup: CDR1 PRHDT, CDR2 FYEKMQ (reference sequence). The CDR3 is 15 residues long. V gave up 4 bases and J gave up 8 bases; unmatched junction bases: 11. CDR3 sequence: CASSSRGDVSHEQFF. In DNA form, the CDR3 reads TGTGCCAGCAGCTCCCGGGGGGACGTATCACATGAGCAGTTCTTC.

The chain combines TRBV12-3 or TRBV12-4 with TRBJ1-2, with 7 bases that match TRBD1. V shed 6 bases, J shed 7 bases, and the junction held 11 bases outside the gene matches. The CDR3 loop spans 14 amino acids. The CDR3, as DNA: TGTGCCAGCAGCCCCCCCGACAGGGCCCGTGGCTACACCTTC. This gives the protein CASSPPDRARGYTF.

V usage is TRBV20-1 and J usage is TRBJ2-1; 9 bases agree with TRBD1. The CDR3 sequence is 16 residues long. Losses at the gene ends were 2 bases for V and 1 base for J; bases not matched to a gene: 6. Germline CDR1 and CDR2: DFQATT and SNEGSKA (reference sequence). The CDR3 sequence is CSARNQQGASYNEQFF. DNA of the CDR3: TGCAGTGCTAGAAACCAACAGGGGGCGTCCTACAATGAGCAGTTCTTC.

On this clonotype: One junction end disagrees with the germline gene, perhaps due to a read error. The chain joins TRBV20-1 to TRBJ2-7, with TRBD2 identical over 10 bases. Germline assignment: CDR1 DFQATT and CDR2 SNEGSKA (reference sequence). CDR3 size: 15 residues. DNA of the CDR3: TGCAGTGCTCGAGAGACTAGCGGGTCGAACAATGAGCAGTACTTC. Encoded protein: CSARETSGSNNEQYF.

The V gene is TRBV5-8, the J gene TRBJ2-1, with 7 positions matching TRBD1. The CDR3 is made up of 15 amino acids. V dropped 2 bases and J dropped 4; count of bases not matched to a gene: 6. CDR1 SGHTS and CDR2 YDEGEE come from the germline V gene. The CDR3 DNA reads TGTGCCAGCAGCTTAGGGACAGCGAAGTACAATGAGCAGTTCTTC. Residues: CASSLGTAKYNEQFF.